The clone carrying this T cell receptor beta chain appeared many times. Its antigen is still unknown. With V trimmed by 0 bases and J by 6 bases, 4 bases remained unmatched. Germline V gene data show CDR1 as MNHNS and CDR2 as SASEGT. The CDR3 has 16 amino acids. cDNA molecules, individually, were tagged with unique molecular identifiers. TCRdb independently ran MiXCR on the 5' RACE reads; one entry per CDR3 protein. The sample carries some 64,000 distinct CDR3 sequences, about 12% recorded once. This entry comes from a study of early T cells in non-severe SARS-CoV-2 infection. Study as a whole: It was bulk RNA from unsorted whole blood that was sequenced, and the chains were unpaired.

Overall study findings and caveats: VDJdb-based annotation leaned toward anti-spike CD8 responses and missed private and CD4 specificities.

The sample was whole blood. V and J are TRBV6-1 and TRBJ2-3; 12 nucleotides line up with TRBD2. This TCR was recovered from an adult who was a healthcare worker with PCR-confirmed SARS-CoV-2 infection or an uninfected control (not recorded which). CDR3 DNA: TGTGCCAGCAGTGAAGCGCGACTAGCGGGGGCCGATACGCAGTATTTT. Residues: CASSEARLAGADTQYF.